This TCR beta chain was sequenced during a study of cytomegalovirus exposure and HLA in healthy donors. About the study: A later analysis reported the 100 to 150 validation repertoires used the same platform as the approximately 660 first-cohort repertoires.

Worth noting for this clone: As yet, its antigen is unknown.

Study-level points and caveats: Cytomegalovirus association was assigned to under 200 TCR beta chains. Cytomegalovirus status was reportedly diagnosed by the classifier with high sensitivity and specificity.

The data were produced by immunoSEQ multiplex PCR, yet TCRdb's version contains in-frame clones alone and is incomplete. The sample yields some 120,000 clones, about 88% seen once. The TCR originated in a man aged 25-45 years in good health and CMV-seronegative. The sequencing input was PBMCs.

CDR3 region: CASSLAGTSGQQFF. DNA of the CDR3: TGTGCCAGCAGCTTGGCCGGGACTAGCGGCCAGCAGTTCTTC. The chain employs TRBV5-6 and TRBJ2-1, with TRBD2 identical over 11 bases. CDR1 and CDR2 from the germline V gene are SGHDT and YYEEEE. The trim removed 0 bases at V and 11 bases at J, leaving 4 bases unmatched. The CDR3 has 14 residues.